This is a list of T cell receptor beta chains from one sample in a study of cytomegalovirus exposure and HLA in healthy donors. Sequencing was performed with immunoSEQ multiplex PCR; in TCRdb, only in-frame clones are kept and a portion is missing. This listing includes about 46,000 clones. Sequencing was done on a sample of PBMCs. The receptors derive from a woman in her thirties or forties in good health and CMV-seronegative. The CDR3 runs from the conserved cysteine through the conserved F or W. Fields, in order: D gene, V gene, J gene, CDR3 DNA, CDR3 protein. The D gene is left open where the match is weak.

d_call: .; v_call: TRBV7-2; j_call: TRBJ1-1; cdr3_nt: TGTGCCAGCAGCCCACCCCCTATGAACACTGAAGCTTTCTTT; cdr3_aa: CASSPPPMNTEAFF
d_call: TRBD1; v_call: TRBV27; j_call: TRBJ1-1; cdr3_nt: TGTGCCAGCAGTAGACAGGGGGGGAACGCTGAAGCTTTCTTT; cdr3_aa: CASSRQGGNAEAFF
d_call: .; v_call: TRBV30; j_call: TRBJ2-2; cdr3_nt: TGTGCCTGGAGTGTACTTCCCACCGGGGAGCTGTTTTTT; cdr3_aa: CAWSVLPTGELFF
d_call: TRBD2; v_call: TRBV7-9; j_call: TRBJ2-7; cdr3_nt: TGTGCCAGCAGCTTAACTCTAGCGGGAGGGGAGCAGTACTTC; cdr3_aa: CASSLTLAGGEQYF
d_call: TRBD2; v_call: TRBV20-1; j_call: TRBJ2-1; cdr3_nt: TGCCAGCTAGCGGATGAGCAGTTCTTC; cdr3_aa: CQLADEQFF
d_call: .; v_call: TRBV15; j_call: TRBJ1-1; cdr3_nt: TGTGCCTCGAACTTTGAAGCTTTCTTT; cdr3_aa: CASNFEAFF
d_call: .; v_call: TRBV20-1; j_call: TRBJ2-1; cdr3_nt: TGCAGTGCTGTCAGGGTCAATGAGCAGTTCTTC; cdr3_aa: CSAVRVNEQFF
d_call: TRBD1; v_call: TRBV29-1; j_call: TRBJ2-3; cdr3_nt: TGCAGCGTGACACAGGGGTCCTTCGGCACAGATACGCAGTATTTT; cdr3_aa: CSVTQGSFGTDTQYF
d_call: .; v_call: TRBV7-2; j_call: TRBJ2-7; cdr3_nt: TGTGCCAGCAGCTTGAGACAGAGCTCCTACGAGCAGTACTTC; cdr3_aa: CASSLRQSSYEQYF
d_call: TRBD1; v_call: TRBV2; j_call: TRBJ1-5; cdr3_nt: TGTGCCAGCAGCGCAGAGAAGACAGGGTATCAGCCCCAGCATTTT; cdr3_aa: CASSAEKTGYQPQHF
d_call: .; v_call: TRBV5-1; j_call: TRBJ2-3; cdr3_nt: TGCGCCAGCAGCTTGGCCGAACAGTACACAGATACGCAGTATTTT; cdr3_aa: CASSLAEQYTDTQYF
d_call: .; v_call: TRBV7-6; j_call: TRBJ2-1; cdr3_nt: TGTGCCAGCAGCTTAGAGGCGGTGGAGCAAAACAATGAGCAGTTCTTC; cdr3_aa: CASSLEAVEQNNEQFF
d_call: .; v_call: TRBV4-1; j_call: TRBJ2-1; cdr3_nt: TGCGCCAGCAGCCCAGGGGTCCTTGGGTACAATGAGCAGTTCTTC; cdr3_aa: CASSPGVLGYNEQFF
d_call: .; v_call: TRBV6-6; j_call: TRBJ2-7; cdr3_nt: TGTGCCAGCAGAGAGAGCGGGCGATTCTACGAGCAGTACTTC; cdr3_aa: CASRESGRFYEQYF
d_call: .; v_call: TRBV19; j_call: TRBJ1-5; cdr3_nt: TGTGCCAGTAGTGCCCGACAGGTGGGTCAGCCCCAGCATTTT; cdr3_aa: CASSARQVGQPQHF
d_call: TRBD1; v_call: TRBV25-1; j_call: TRBJ2-5; cdr3_nt: TGTGCCAGCAGTATGACAGGGCAAGAGACCCAGTACTTC; cdr3_aa: CASSMTGQETQYF
d_call: .; v_call: TRBV7-7; j_call: TRBJ2-1; cdr3_nt: TGTGCCAGCAGCTTAACCCTAGCGACCTACAATGAGCAGTTCTTC; cdr3_aa: CASSLTLATYNEQFF
d_call: TRBD1; v_call: TRBV27; j_call: TRBJ2-7; cdr3_nt: TGTGCCAGCAGTTTAAGCCCAGGGGGCTACGAGCAGTACTTC; cdr3_aa: CASSLSPGGYEQYF
d_call: .; v_call: TRBV30; j_call: TRBJ1-1; cdr3_nt: TGTGCCAGTAATAACGGGGTGAACACTGAAGCTTTCTTT; cdr3_aa: CASNNGVNTEAFF
d_call: .; v_call: TRBV7-8; j_call: TRBJ1-1; cdr3_nt: TGTGCCAGCAGCTTGACAGTGAACACTGAAGCTTTCTTT; cdr3_aa: CASSLTVNTEAFF
d_call: .; v_call: TRBV5-1; j_call: TRBJ2-3; cdr3_nt: TGCGCCAGCAGCTTGGGGCAGGTTGGAGATACGCAGTATTTT; cdr3_aa: CASSLGQVGDTQYF
d_call: .; v_call: TRBV6-6; j_call: TRBJ1-5; cdr3_nt: TGTGCCAGCAGTTTTCGACAGGCCAATCAGCCCCAGCATTTT; cdr3_aa: CASSFRQANQPQHF
d_call: TRBD1; v_call: TRBV5-1; j_call: TRBJ2-3; cdr3_nt: TGCGCCAGCAGCTTCGGGACAGTCACAGATACGCAGTATTTT; cdr3_aa: CASSFGTVTDTQYF
d_call: .; v_call: TRBV6-5; j_call: TRBJ1-2; cdr3_nt: TGTGCCAGCAGTTACGATCCAGGGCGTGGCTACACCTTC; cdr3_aa: CASSYDPGRGYTF
d_call: TRBD1; v_call: TRBV29-1; j_call: TRBJ1-2; cdr3_nt: TGCAGCGTCCACCCCGGGGACAGGGAGGACGGCTACACCTTC; cdr3_aa: CSVHPGDREDGYTF
d_call: .; v_call: TRBV28; j_call: TRBJ2-7; cdr3_nt: TGTGCCAGCAGTTTACTTCTATATGTGGACAGTACCTACGAGCAGTACTTC; cdr3_aa: CASSLLLYVDSTYEQYF
d_call: .; v_call: TRBV30; j_call: TRBJ2-7; cdr3_nt: TGTGCCTGGGGGACATATGACTACGAGCAGTACTTC; cdr3_aa: CAWGTYDYEQYF
d_call: .; v_call: TRBV4-3; j_call: TRBJ2-1; cdr3_nt: TGCGCCAGCAGTGGCGGGACTGAGCAGTTCTTC; cdr3_aa: CASSGGTEQFF